This T cell receptor (beta chain) was obtained from a study of cytomegalovirus exposure and HLA in healthy donors. Per the germline V gene, CDR1 is SNHLY and CDR2 is FYNNEI. CDR3 length: 18 amino acids. The ends were cut back, 4 bases at V and 1 base at J, with 20 bases in the middle. Findings of the study overall: Prior analysis indicated that the majority of TCR beta V segments exhibited productivity approximately 90% or approximately 30% of the time.

Primers: 60 Vbeta forward and 13 Jbeta reverse. Profiling relied on immunoSEQ multiplex PCR, and the TCRdb table lists in-frame clones only, not all of them. The profile shows under 150,000 clones, roughly 80% of them singletons. Details on this clone: Its antigen is unidentified.

The chain carries TRBV2 and TRBJ2-1; D is perhaps TRBD2 (7 bases). Sequenced sample: PBMCs. This clonotype was obtained from a man aged 35-49 years in good health and CMV-seropositive. As DNA, the CDR3 is TGTGCCAGCAGTGGGGGGCTAGCGGATAAAGGGTCCTACAATGAGCAGTTCTTC. Protein product: CASSGGLADKGSYNEQFF.